One and the same sample provided the 27 T cell receptor beta chains below, sequenced in a study of cytomegalovirus exposure and HLA in healthy donors. TCRdb's table, derived via immunoSEQ multiplex PCR, lists solely in-frame clones and lacks some. This sample carries about 140,000 clones, about 89% of them seen once, and the ten largest clones take under 0.8%. Sequenced material: PBMCs. All receptors come from a man between 18 and 29 years old in good health and CMV-seronegative.

The chain couples TRBV27 to TRBJ2-2, with unresolved D. Germline V lookup: CDR1 MNHEY, CDR2 SMNVEV (reference sequence). The CDR3 length is 13 residues. Trimming stripped 5 bases from V and 5 bases from J, with 9 bases between. CDR3 region: CASSVSITGELFF. For the CDR3, the DNA is TGTGCCAGCAGTGTGTCCATTACCGGGGAGCTGTTTTTT.

This clone was counted only a few times. This sequence joins TRBV7-8 and TRBJ1-6; tentative D call: TRBD1 (5 bases). Per the germline V gene, CDR1 is SGHVS and CDR2 is FQNEAQ. Trimming removed 5 bases from V and 10 bases from J, with 18 bases in between. The CDR3 is 15 residues long. The CDR3 DNA follows: TGTGCCAGCAGCCTAAGCCAGGGAAGCGAATCACCCCTCCACTTT. Encoded protein: CASSLSQGSESPLHF.

CDR3 amino acids: CASSKGTFYEQYF. The DNA of the CDR3 is TGTGCCAGTAGTAAGGGGACTTTCTACGAGCAGTACTTC. The chain employs TRBV19 and TRBJ2-7; D is possibly TRBD2 (6 bases). V shed 4 bases and J shed 3 bases, with 10 bases lying between them. Germline V lookup: CDR1 LNHDA, CDR2 SQIVND (reference sequence). The CDR3 loop spans 13 amino acids.

V gene TRBV30 combines with J gene TRBJ1-4, with TRBD1 matching 8 bases. Germline V lookup: CDR1 GTSNPN, CDR2 SVGIG (reference sequence). The CDR3 length is 15 residues. V dropped 0 bases and J dropped 8; count of bases not matched to a gene: 8. The CDR3 DNA reads TGTGCCTGGAGTGTACCGGGCAGGGGGCTAGAAAAACTGTTTTTT. Amino acids: CAWSVPGRGLEKLFF.

This chain links TRBV11-3 with TRBJ2-1; TRBD2 is a possible D gene (6 bases). Germline-derived CDR1 and CDR2 are SGHNT and YENEEA. Trimming removed 4 bases at V and 0 bases at J, with 10 bases between. This CDR3 has 15 residues. The CDR3 DNA reads TGTGCCAGCAGCTCCCTAGCGAGCTCCTACAATGAGCAGTTCTTC. Amino acid sequence: CASSSLASSYNEQFF.

This clone was seen a single time. The chain couples TRBV4-1 to TRBJ2-7; possible D gene TRBD2, 5 bases. The CDR3 spans 15 residues. Germline V gene lookup returns CDR1 MGHRA and CDR2 YSYEKL. V was cut by 4 bases and J by 2 bases, with 15 bases left in between. CDR3 nucleotides: TGCGCCAGCAGCCCCCCGGGCGGAGGCGCCTACGAGCAGTACTTC. It encodes CASSPPGGGAYEQYF.

This chain connects TRBV6-1 to TRBJ2-7; the D gene is possibly TRBD2 (6 bases). Germline assignment: CDR1 MNHNS and CDR2 SASEGT. The CDR3 consists of 14 residues. V lost 8 bases and J 2 bases, leaving 16 bases between the germline ends. CDR3 sequence (DNA): TGTGCCAGCTCCGAGCGGGCCCCAACCTACGAGCAGTACGTC. Its protein is CASSERAPTYEQYV.

This clone has a handful of counts. The chain uses TRBV7-3 and TRBJ2-2, with 16 nucleotides matching TRBD2. Unmatched junction bases numbered 4, after V lost 2 bases and J lost 4 bases. The germline CDR1 and CDR2 sequences are SGHTA and FQGTGA. CDR3 length: 18 residues. In DNA form, the CDR3 reads TGTGCCAGCAGCTTAGGGACTAGCGGGGGGGCGCCCACCGGGGAGCTGTTTTTT. The encoded protein is CASSLGTSGGAPTGELFF.

The count of this clone is one. The chain carries TRBV10-3 and TRBJ2-2; D call uncertain. The CDR3 length is 16 residues. In germline, CDR1 is ENHRY, CDR2 SYGVKD. Trimming removed 2 bases from V and 0 bases from J, with 10 bases in between. DNA for the CDR3: TGTGCCATCAGTGAGAATGCCGGTACGAACACCGGGGAGCTGTTTTTT. It codes for CAISENAGTNTGELFF.

The J gene is TRBJ2-2, the V gene TRBV2; no clear D gene. V lost 3 bases and J 2 bases, leaving 7 bases between the germline ends. Looked up from germline, CDR1 is SNHLY and CDR2 is FYNNEI. CDR3 length equals 14 residues. The CDR3: CASSDPGNTGELFF. CDR3 nucleotides: TGTGCCAGCAGTGACCCAGGCAACACCGGGGAGCTGTTTTTT.

V gene TRBV7-2 combines with J gene TRBJ2-3; 12 bases are a match to TRBD2. Germline CDR1 and CDR2: SGHTA and FQGNSA. The CDR3 spans 16 residues. J lost 4 bases, V lost 2 bases, and 4 bases had no gene match. The CDR3 coding sequence is TGTGCCAGCAGCTTACTAGCGGGAGGGCAATCAGATACGCAGTATTTT. Amino acid sequence: CASSLLAGGQSDTQYF.

The chain uses TRBV7-2 and TRBJ1-4; D ambiguous. Germline CDR1 is SGHTA and CDR2 is FQGNSA. The CDR3 runs to 13 residues. V shed 5 bases and J shed 6 bases, with 10 bases lying between them. The CDR3 region has the DNA TGTGCCAGCAGCCCAGACACGGATGAAAAACTGTTTTTT. Protein: CASSPDTDEKLFF. The full variable domain, its missing parts supplied by reference TRBV7-2 and TRBJ1-4, is GAGVSQSPSNKVTEKGKDVELRCDPISGHTALYWYRQSLGQGLEFLIYFQGNSAPDKSGLPSDRFSAERTGGSVSTLTIQRTQQEDSAVYLCASSPDTDEKLFFGSGTQLSVL.

The V and J genes are TRBV2 and TRBJ2-5, with TRBD2 matching over 13 bases. CDR1 and CDR2 from the germline V gene are SNHLY and FYNNEI. V lost 6 bases, J lost 5 bases, and 15 bases stayed unmatched. The CDR3 has 18 amino acids. The CDR3 region is CASSNPGLAGDPNETQYF. CDR3 DNA sequence: TGTGCCAGCAGCAACCCAGGACTAGCGGGAGACCCTAACGAGACCCAGTACTTC. The full variable domain, completed using reference TRBV2 and TRBJ2-5, is EPEVTQTPSHQVTQMGQEVILRCVPISNHLYFYWYRQILGQKVEFLVSFYNNEISEKSEIFDDQFSVERPDGSNFTLKIRSTKLEDSAMYFCASSNPGLAGDPNETQYFGPGTRLLVL.

The chain is built from TRBV14 and TRBJ2-1, with a possible D match to TRBD1 (5 bases). Germline CDR1 reads SGHDN; CDR2 reads FVKESK. This CDR3 has 16 amino acids. Between the trimmed V and J ends, which lost 6 bases and 6 bases, there was a span of 21 bases. The CDR3: CASRKEMDNPSNEQFF. The CDR3, as DNA: TGTGCCAGCAGAAAAGAGATGGACAACCCCAGCAATGAGCAGTTCTTC. Drawing the rest from reference TRBV14 and TRBJ2-1, the complete variable domain is EAGVTQFPSHSVIEKGQTVTLRCDPISGHDNLYWYRRVMGKEIKFLLHFVKESKQDESGMPNNRFLAERTGGTYSTLKVQPAELEDSGVYFCASRKEMDNPSNEQFFGPGTRLTVL.

V and J are TRBV30 and TRBJ1-1; D unresolved. The germline V gene encodes CDR1 GTSNPN and CDR2 SVGIG (reference sequence). Trimming left V 1 base short and J 3 bases short, with 6 bases between. The CDR3 totals 12 residues. CDR3 coding DNA: TGTGCCTGGAGTGATCCCTACACTGAAGCTTTCTTT. It codes for CAWSDPYTEAFF.

The genes are TRBV15 and TRBJ2-5; 7 bases match TRBD1. The CDR3 has 15 residues. The V segment lost 0 bases and the J segment 2 bases; nucleotides outside the gene matches: 3. Germline loops: CDR1 LNHNV, CDR2 YYDKDF (reference sequence). In nucleotides, the CDR3 is TGTGCCACCAGCAGAGATCCGACAGGGCAAGAGACCCAGTACTTC. Amino acids: CATSRDPTGQETQYF.

The V and J genes are TRBV6-1 and TRBJ2-1, with D unclear. Germline values: CDR1 MNHNS, CDR2 SASEGT. Trimming pared 4 bases from V and 8 bases from J, leaving 6 bases between. The CDR3 covers 11 residues. The CDR3 DNA sequence: TGTGCCAGCAGTGCCCTCGATGAGCAGTTCTTC. Translated: CASSALDEQFF.

This sequence joins TRBV27 and TRBJ2-5, with a weak D call TRBD2 (6 bases). The CDR3 covers 14 residues. Trimming cost V 4 bases and J 5 bases, with 14 bases left between them. The germline gives CDR1 MNHEY, CDR2 SMNVEV (reference sequence). This CDR3 is CASSSGLGGETQYF. The CDR3, as DNA: TGTGCCAGCAGTTCCGGACTCGGAGGGGAGACCCAGTACTTC.

The rearrangement uses TRBV6-5 and TRBJ1-5; 7 positions agree with TRBD1. Per germline, CDR1 MNHEY and CDR2 SVGAGI. The CDR3 sequence is 13 residues long. V shed 6 bases, J shed 3 bases, and the junction held 2 bases outside the gene matches. The CDR3, as DNA: TGTGCCAGCAGGGGACAGCTCAATCAGCCCCAGCATTTT. It yields the protein CASRGQLNQPQHF.

V gene TRBV4-3 combines with J gene TRBJ2-4; 9 bases are shared with TRBD2. Trimming removed 0 bases from V and 4 bases from J; junction bases left unmatched: 16. This CDR3 is built from 20 residues. Germline V gives CDR1 LGHNA, CDR2 YSLEER. This chain's CDR3 is CASSQDLFVYVAGEKNIQYF. CDR3 nucleotides: TGCGCCAGCAGCCAAGATCTATTCGTTTATGTAGCGGGAGAAAAAAACATTCAGTACTTC.

The chain has TRBV28 and TRBJ1-4; tentative D call: TRBD1 (6 bases). The CDR3 loop spans 15 amino acids. Trimming removed 5 bases at V and 10 bases at J, with 20 bases between. The germline V gene has CDR1 MDHEN and CDR2 SYDVKM. The CDR3 region has the DNA TGTGCCAGCAGTCTCCCGACCGGGACACCACTAAAACTGTTTTTT. Amino acids: CASSLPTGTPLKLFF.

Notes on this clone: Other DNA sequences in the sample encode the same CDR3. CDR3 in amino acids: CASRLDGMGRNEQFF. Here the CDR3 DNA reads TGCGCCAGCAGACTAGACGGGATGGGGAGGAATGAGCAGTTCTTC. V usage is TRBV5-1 and J usage is TRBJ2-1, with D perhaps TRBD2 (6 bases). Germline lookup yields CDR1 SGHRS and CDR2 YFSETQ. This CDR3 has 15 residues. V lost 5 bases and J 7 bases, leaving 19 bases between the germline ends.

The CDR3 nucleotides are TGTGCCAGCAGCTCCAATAGCGGGAGGGCCAGGAATGAGCAGTTCTTC. Its translation: CASSSNSGRARNEQFF. J is TRBJ2-1 and V is TRBV13; 11 positions match TRBD2. Trimming removed 4 bases from V and 7 bases from J; junction bases left unmatched: 9. Germline V gives CDR1 PRHDT, CDR2 FYEKMQ (reference sequence). This CDR3 comprises 16 residues.

The chain is built from TRBV6-6 and TRBJ1-1; 7 positions agree with TRBD1. CDR3 length: 15 amino acids. Germline V gene lookup returns CDR1 MNHNY and CDR2 SVGAGI (reference sequence). V dropped 5 bases and J dropped 5; count of bases not matched to a gene: 11. The CDR3 DNA follows: TGTGCCAGCAGTCTGGACAGGCAGGTTTCGACTGAAGCTTTCTTT. As protein: CASSLDRQVSTEAFF.

The chain links TRBV11-3 to TRBJ2-1, with TRBD2 identical over 10 bases. Germline CDR1 and CDR2: SGHNT and YENEEA. The J segment lost 7 bases and the V segment lost 1 base, leaving 4 bases of the junction unmatched. The CDR3 loop spans 15 amino acids. In DNA, the CDR3 is TGTGCCAGCAGCTTAGCTAGCGGGAGTGGTAATGAGCAGTTCTTC. Residues: CASSLASGSGNEQFF.

The rearrangement uses TRBV19 and TRBJ1-2, with 10 bases that match TRBD1. Germline CDR1 reads LNHDA; CDR2 reads SQIVND (reference sequence). The CDR3 length is 16 residues. Unmatched junction bases numbered 11, after V lost 5 bases and J lost 5 bases. The DNA for the CDR3 is TGTGCCAGTAGTTCAACCGGGACAGGGGTTCGGTATGGCTACACCTTC. Translated, it gives CASSSTGTGVRYGYTF.

The chain recombines TRBV6-1 with TRBJ1-5, with TRBD1 matching 10 bases. V was clipped by 4 bases and J by 4 bases; unmatched bases: 7. Germline CDR1 and CDR2: MNHNS and SASEGT. This CDR3 comprises 16 residues. In nucleotides, the CDR3 is TGTGCCAGCAGTGGATTATGGACAGGGGGGAATCAGCCCCAGCATTTT. It is translated as CASSGLWTGGNQPQHF.